Listed below are T cell receptor beta chains from one sample, sequenced in a study of TIL therapy for anti-PD-1-resistant metastatic lung cancer. The table came from immunoSEQ multiplex PCR; TCRdb's copy has only in-frame clones and leaves some out. Of tens of thousands of clones listed, roughly 87% are singletons. The sample consisted of blood, taken at baseline. The source is a person between 30 and 80 years old with non-small cell lung cancer. The CDR3 runs from the conserved cysteine through the conserved F or W. The D gene is left open where the match is weak. Expanded clones get a size class; other rows say once, few or many, or leave the size out.

J gene: TRBJ1-6
V gene: TRBV6-1
D gene: NA
clone size: NA
CDR3 protein: CASSEAPGSLGSPLHF
CDR3 DNA: TGTGCCAGCAGTGAAGCGCCCGGGTCCCTCGGCTCACCCCTCCACTTT

J gene: TRBJ2-7
V gene: TRBV10-3
D gene: TRBD2
clone size: few
CDR3 protein: CAIRGGTDSYEQYF
CDR3 DNA: TGTGCCATCAGGGGGGGGACCGATTCCTACGAGCAGTACTTC

J gene: TRBJ2-3
V gene: TRBV11-3
D gene: NA
clone size: NA
CDR3 protein: CASSLDSSYTQYF
CDR3 DNA: TGTGCCAGCAGCTTAGACTCGTCATATACGCAGTATTTT

J gene: TRBJ2-7
V gene: TRBV6-1
D gene: TRBD1
clone size: NA
CDR3 protein: CASSVQPGQVAYEQYF
CDR3 DNA: TGTGCCAGCAGTGTACAACCGGGACAGGTTGCCTACGAGCAGTACTTC

J gene: TRBJ2-6
V gene: TRBV4-1
D gene: NA
clone size: NA
CDR3 protein: CASTGLVGARGANVLTF
CDR3 DNA: TGCGCCAGCACCGGTCTTGTGGGGGCGCGCGGGGCCAACGTCCTGACTTTC

J gene: TRBJ2-1
V gene: TRBV24-1
D gene: TRBD2
clone size: NA
CDR3 protein: CATSDKTIAGGRFF
CDR3 DNA: TGTGCCACCAGTGATAAAACCATAGCGGGAGGGAGGTTCTTC

J gene: TRBJ2-7
V gene: TRBV27
D gene: NA
clone size: NA
CDR3 protein: CASSLKSSRMSSYEQYF
CDR3 DNA: TGTGCCAGCAGTTTAAAGTCCAGTAGGATGAGCTCCTACGAGCAGTACTTC

J gene: TRBJ2-7
V gene: TRBV28
D gene: NA
clone size: few
CDR3 protein: CASSLSAPAYEQYF
CDR3 DNA: TGTGCCAGCAGTTTATCCGCGCCCGCTTACGAGCAGTACTTC

J gene: TRBJ2-7
V gene: TRBV19
D gene: NA
clone size: NA
CDR3 protein: CASSNNGPLEQYF
CDR3 DNA: TGTGCCAGTAGTAACAATGGGCCTTTGGAGCAGTACTTC

J gene: TRBJ1-5
V gene: TRBV9
D gene: NA
clone size: NA
CDR3 protein: CASSVGGLANQPQHF
CDR3 DNA: TGTGCCAGCAGCGTAGGGGGTCTGGCAAATCAGCCCCAGCATTTT

J gene: TRBJ1-1
V gene: TRBV4-1
D gene: NA
clone size: NA
CDR3 protein: CASSQGRTEAFF
CDR3 DNA: TGCGCCAGCAGCCAAGGGCGCACTGAAGCTTTCTTT

J gene: TRBJ1-2
V gene: TRBV6-6
D gene: TRBD1
clone size: NA
CDR3 protein: CASSYGRGDYGYTF
CDR3 DNA: TGTGCCAGCAGTTACGGCAGGGGGGACTATGGCTACACCTTC

J gene: TRBJ2-1
V gene: TRBV4-1
D gene: TRBD1
clone size: NA
CDR3 protein: CASSQERTGGTGEQFF
CDR3 DNA: TGCGCCAGCAGCCAAGAACGGACAGGGGGCACTGGGGAGCAGTTCTTC

J gene: TRBJ2-7
V gene: TRBV30
D gene: NA
clone size: NA
CDR3 protein: CAWSVLQVPYEQYF
CDR3 DNA: TGTGCCTGGAGTGTACTTCAGGTCCCCTACGAGCAGTACTTC

J gene: TRBJ1-3
V gene: TRBV5-6
D gene: NA
clone size: NA
CDR3 protein: CASSPGLDRSGNTIYF
CDR3 DNA: TGTGCCAGCAGCCCGGGTCTAGACCGCTCTGGAAACACCATATATTTT

J gene: TRBJ1-1
V gene: TRBV15
D gene: NA
clone size: NA
CDR3 protein: CATSIRRGTEAFF
CDR3 DNA: TGTGCCACCAGCATTCGCAGGGGTACTGAAGCTTTCTTT

J gene: TRBJ2-1
V gene: TRBV7-3
D gene: TRBD2
clone size: NA
CDR3 protein: CASGLAGGDNEQFF
CDR3 DNA: TGTGCCTCCGGGCTAGCGGGAGGAGACAATGAGCAGTTCTTC

J gene: TRBJ2-7
V gene: TRBV5-1
D gene: NA
clone size: NA
CDR3 protein: CASSYRLGGSYEQYF
CDR3 DNA: TGCGCCAGCAGCTACCGACTAGGCGGGTCCTACGAGCAGTACTTC

J gene: TRBJ1-3
V gene: TRBV11-2
D gene: NA
clone size: few
CDR3 protein: CASRPDSSGNTIYF
CDR3 DNA: TGTGCCAGCAGACCGGACTCGTCTGGAAACACCATATATTTT

J gene: TRBJ2-3
V gene: TRBV24-1
D gene: NA
clone size: NA
CDR3 protein: CASAAGAPDTQYF
CDR3 DNA: TGTGCCTCCGCCGCGGGGGCCCCGGATACGCAGTATTTT

J gene: TRBJ2-3
V gene: TRBV5-1
D gene: NA
clone size: NA
CDR3 protein: CASSFEGFGTDTQYF
CDR3 DNA: TGCGCCAGCAGCTTCGAGGGATTTGGCACAGATACGCAGTATTTT

J gene: TRBJ2-3
V gene: TRBV19
D gene: NA
clone size: NA
CDR3 protein: CASSIVPGSTDTQYF
CDR3 DNA: TGTGCCAGTAGTATCGTGCCTGGCAGCACAGATACGCAGTATTTT

J gene: TRBJ2-7
V gene: TRBV11-2
D gene: TRBD2
clone size: NA
CDR3 protein: CASSLDVAGGAQYF
CDR3 DNA: TGTGCCAGCAGCTTAGACGTAGCGGGGGGAGCGCAGTACTTC

J gene: TRBJ1-1
V gene: TRBV9
D gene: TRBD1
clone size: NA
CDR3 protein: CASSVRGQVNTEAFF
CDR3 DNA: TGTGCCAGCAGCGTCCGCGGACAGGTGAACACTGAAGCTTTCTTT

J gene: TRBJ2-2
V gene: TRBV27
D gene: NA
clone size: NA
CDR3 protein: CASSSRATGELFF
CDR3 DNA: TGTGCCAGCAGTTCTCGAGCCACCGGGGAGCTGTTTTTT

J gene: TRBJ2-6
V gene: TRBV18
D gene: NA
clone size: NA
CDR3 protein: CASSPPGSFSGANVLTF
CDR3 DNA: TGTGCCAGCTCACCACCCGGCAGCTTTTCTGGGGCCAACGTCCTGACTTTC

J gene: TRBJ2-7
V gene: TRBV6-5
D gene: TRBD2
clone size: NA
CDR3 protein: CASSPLAGASYEQYF
CDR3 DNA: TGTGCCAGCAGTCCTTTAGCGGGGGCCTCCTACGAGCAGTACTTC